This TCR beta chain was retrieved from a study of vaccination and CD4 T cells after COVID-19. As for the study in general: Comprising six males and four females, the convalescent participants counted two Hispanic individuals among them.

Turning to this clonotype: Its antigen is as yet unknown.

Treatment of the sample: approximately 9-day PBMC culture with coronavirus spike peptide pools or control peptides (ViraFEST assay). PBMCs, plated at a few million per well, were grown in the presence of around 10 IU/ml IL-2 and 10 ug/ml peptide pools. The Oncomine TCR Beta short-read assay sequenced DNA from cultured CD4+ T cells. TCRdb processed the PCR reads anew with MiXCR; each CDR3 protein has one entry. This table holds approximately 11,000 distinct CDR3 sequences, 44% found once. This CDR3 is 13 amino acids long. V was shortened by 4 bases and J by 4 bases, with 10 bases between the two germline ends. Germline V gene data show CDR1 as LNHDA and CDR2 as SQIVND (reference sequence).

The chain recombines TRBV19 with TRBJ1-1; perhaps TRBD1 as D (5 bases). The sequencing sample was made of CD4+ T cells from blood, cultured in vitro. The TCR originated in a human donor who had recovered from COVID-19. This CDR3 reads CASSKRGGTEAFF. CDR3 nucleotides: TGTGCCAGTAGTAAACGGGGCGGCACTGAAGCTTTCTTT.